The clone carrying this T cell receptor beta chain has just one count. What it recognizes is unknown. Specified treatment: oral pan-JAK inhibitor, 5-10 mg twice daily. PBMCs were stained for CD3, CD4 and CD8, and CD4+ and CD8+ T cells were sorted. This entry is derived from a study of CD8+ T cells in alopecia areata. Study-level points and caveats: Normal skin's resident alphabeta T cells are sequenced alongside lesional scalp T cells. Normal scalp had lower clonality than lesional scalp, with alopecia totalis/universalis lesions showing this most strongly. Scalp clonality and expanded CD8+ clones among the top 100 showed significant decreases with tofacitinib.

In each case, RNA was isolated and then reverse transcribed into cDNA as the sequencing template. TCRdb's copy holds only in-frame clones and misses some; the assay was immunoSEQ multiplex PCR. The table includes 170,000 or so clones, about three fifths detected once. CDR1 and CDR2 (germline): SGHVS, FNYEAQ. V lost 1 base and J 5 bases, leaving 18 bases between the germline ends. There are 16 residues in the CDR3. The specimen comprised CD8+ T cells sorted from blood, sampled at week 24, from a patient treated with tofacitinib. The clonotype comes from a human donor with alopecia areata. The chain carries TRBV7-6 and TRBJ2-7; TRBD2 is a possible D gene (7 bases). Written as DNA, the CDR3 is TGTGCCAGCAGCTTAGGATCGGAGGGGGGGCGCAACGAGCAGTACTTC. This codes for CASSLGSEGGRNEQYF.